The rows below give T cell receptor beta chains drawn from one sample of a study of metastatic and nonmetastatic thyroid tumors. TCRdb reassembled clones from the PCR reads with MiXCR. This table has around 29,000 clones, 20% to 25% appearing once. Input material: blood. These receptors all come from a female donor with papillary thyroid cancer or a benign thyroid nodule (not recorded which). Some clones in this sample may be carry-over from other donors' samples. CDR3s include the opening cysteine and the closing phenylalanine or tryptophan. Some rows mark clone size as missing; the rest say once, few, many or name a class of expanded clone.

abundance: many
j_gene: TRBJ2-1
v_gene: TRBV4-1
CDR3aa: CASSQGVGEAYNEQFF

abundance: .
j_gene: TRBJ2-5
v_gene: TRBV11-1
CDR3aa: CASSLGVSGQQYQETQYF

abundance: many
j_gene: TRBJ2-3
v_gene: TRBV5-1
CDR3aa: CASSLVGGPNTQYF

abundance: .
j_gene: TRBJ2-3
v_gene: TRBV11-1
CDR3aa: CASRQTGEGQYF

abundance: .
j_gene: TRBJ2-5
v_gene: TRBV7-6
CDR3aa: CASSLSLGPETQYF

abundance: .
j_gene: TRBJ1-5
v_gene: TRBV2
CDR3aa: CASSARQGWQPQHF

abundance: many
j_gene: TRBJ2-7
v_gene: TRBV29-1
CDR3aa: CSVRSPSSYEQYF

abundance: many
j_gene: TRBJ2-7
v_gene: TRBV30
CDR3aa: CAWRAPGTRLNEQYF

abundance: many
j_gene: TRBJ2-7
v_gene: TRBV6-1
CDR3aa: CASSPDLAATYEQYF

abundance: .
j_gene: TRBJ1-4
v_gene: TRBV6-1
CDR3aa: CASSPGRSREKLFF

abundance: .
j_gene: TRBJ1-1
v_gene: TRBV6-2/TRBV6-3
CDR3aa: CASRTGTQNMHTEAFF

abundance: many
j_gene: TRBJ2-7
v_gene: TRBV7-2
CDR3aa: CASSVGLEPYEQYF

abundance: .
j_gene: TRBJ1-2
v_gene: TRBV5-1
CDR3aa: CASSKEGADYGYTF

abundance: .
j_gene: TRBJ1-5
v_gene: TRBV10-3
CDR3aa: CAIRGEGSNQPQHF

abundance: few
j_gene: TRBJ1-2
v_gene: TRBV27
CDR3aa: CASSRRGTGGNAYGYTF

abundance: few
j_gene: TRBJ2-5
v_gene: TRBV6-1
CDR3aa: CASSELRAGGSETQYF

abundance: few
j_gene: TRBJ1-5
v_gene: TRBV2
CDR3aa: CASKSGNQPQHF

abundance: .
j_gene: TRBJ2-5
v_gene: TRBV20-1
CDR3aa: CSVDRGIQQTQYF

abundance: many
j_gene: TRBJ2-3
v_gene: TRBV20-1
CDR3aa: CSATPGGFTDTQYF

abundance: .
j_gene: TRBJ1-6
v_gene: TRBV20-1
CDR3aa: CSARRQAYNSPLHF

abundance: .
j_gene: TRBJ2-6
v_gene: TRBV6-2/TRBV6-3
CDR3aa: CASSSSGGGANVLTF

abundance: .
j_gene: TRBJ1-1
v_gene: TRBV27
CDR3aa: CANSFRLGGTEALF

abundance: .
j_gene: TRBJ2-3
v_gene: TRBV27
CDR3aa: CASRTGVRTDTQYF

abundance: few
j_gene: TRBJ2-7
v_gene: TRBV5-6
CDR3aa: CASSLGTGPRSF

abundance: medium-sized
j_gene: TRBJ1-2
v_gene: TRBV28
CDR3aa: CAISTWDGYTF

abundance: .
j_gene: TRBJ2-2
v_gene: TRBV30
CDR3aa: CAWMRMGVITGELFF

abundance: few
j_gene: TRBJ1-6
v_gene: TRBV11-3
CDR3aa: CASSFTTGVASPLHF

abundance: .
j_gene: TRBJ1-3
v_gene: TRBV6-1
CDR3aa: CASHRGFSGNTIYF

abundance: .
j_gene: TRBJ2-7
v_gene: TRBV20-1
CDR3aa: CSAFLVREQYF

abundance: many
j_gene: TRBJ2-1
v_gene: TRBV5-1
CDR3aa: CASSAGTSGRGEQFF

abundance: few
j_gene: TRBJ2-7
v_gene: TRBV7-2
CDR3aa: CASSLYGFTSYEQYF

abundance: .
j_gene: TRBJ2-7
v_gene: TRBV5-1
CDR3aa: CASSGGNEQYF

abundance: many
j_gene: TRBJ2-1
v_gene: TRBV5-8
CDR3aa: CASSLGTTDRGDNEQFF

abundance: many
j_gene: TRBJ1-4
v_gene: TRBV2
CDR3aa: CASSEAWGRNVEKLFF

abundance: .
j_gene: TRBJ2-7
v_gene: TRBV5-4
CDR3aa: CASSWDRDEQYF

abundance: few
j_gene: TRBJ2-2
v_gene: TRBV6-5
CDR3aa: CASSYRTWGYTGELFF

abundance: .
j_gene: TRBJ2-2
v_gene: TRBV12-3/TRBV12-4
CDR3aa: CASSLYRVGGELFF

abundance: .
j_gene: TRBJ1-5
v_gene: TRBV6-1
CDR3aa: CASSEEGGADQPQHF

abundance: .
j_gene: TRBJ2-2
v_gene: TRBV9
CDR3aa: CASSVGLAGGPGPTGELFF

abundance: .
j_gene: TRBJ1-1
v_gene: TRBV20-1
CDR3aa: CSAISQNGAEAFF

abundance: few
j_gene: TRBJ2-1
v_gene: TRBV6-4
CDR3aa: CASQRTSGDIDEQFF

abundance: .
j_gene: TRBJ2-5
v_gene: TRBV12-3/TRBV12-4
CDR3aa: CASSLGLAGLQYF

abundance: .
j_gene: TRBJ1-2
v_gene: TRBV20-1
CDR3aa: CSARVPGPYGYTF

abundance: many
j_gene: TRBJ2-1
v_gene: TRBV7-7
CDR3aa: CASSYSYGGADNEQFF

abundance: few
j_gene: TRBJ2-7
v_gene: TRBV9
CDR3aa: CASSSPAGGSYEQYF

abundance: .
j_gene: TRBJ2-1
v_gene: TRBV9
CDR3aa: CASSTSFVRNEQFF

abundance: .
j_gene: TRBJ2-3
v_gene: TRBV5-1
CDR3aa: CASSLGAGGTDTQYF